The 19 T cell receptor beta chains in this list originate from one sample, sequenced in a study of blood T cell repertoires in COVID-19. The data were produced by immunoSEQ multiplex PCR, yet TCRdb's version contains in-frame clones alone and is incomplete. Here the sample spans tens of thousands of clones, roughly 90% being singletons. Specimen: peripheral blood. The receptors derive from a man in his 60s with active COVID-19.

The chain has TRBV28 and TRBJ1-4; TRBD1 is a possible D gene (5 bases). Per germline, CDR1 MDHEN and CDR2 SYDVKM. The CDR3 contains 19 residues. Trimming pared 6 bases from V and 0 bases from J, leaving 23 bases between. This CDR3 is CASSYEGRRGVATNEKLFF. CDR3 in DNA: TGTGCCAGCAGCTACGAGGGGCGGCGGGGGGTTGCAACTAATGAAAAACTGTTTTTT.

This clone appeared a single time. The V gene is TRBV9, the J gene TRBJ1-3; the D gene is possibly TRBD1 (5 bases). CDR3 length: 16 residues. From germline, CDR1 is SGDLS and CDR2 YYNGEE. V was clipped by 0 bases and J by 3 bases, with 13 bases between them. This chain's CDR3 is CASSVEGAGFGNTIYF. CDR3 nucleotides: TGTGCCAGCAGCGTAGAAGGGGCAGGGTTTGGAAACACCATATATTTT.

V is TRBV7-6 and J is TRBJ2-5; 10 bases map to TRBD2. The CDR3 spans 15 residues. Germline V gene lookup returns CDR1 SGHVS and CDR2 FNYEAQ. Trimming cost V 5 bases and J 5 bases; bases outside gene matches: 8. As DNA, the CDR3 is TGTGCCAGCAGCCGACTCGGACTAGCGGTGGAGACCCAGTACTTC. It specifies CASSRLGLAVETQYF.

The chain uses TRBV5-1 and TRBJ1-2, with 8 bases fitting TRBD1. V shed 4 bases, J shed 8 bases, and the junction held 7 bases outside the gene matches. CDR3 length: 13 amino acids. Germline values: CDR1 SGHRS, CDR2 YFSETQ. The CDR3 here is CASSHDRGNGYTF. The CDR3 DNA sequence: TGCGCCAGCAGCCACGACAGGGGAAACGGCTACACCTTC. The full variable domain, completed using reference TRBV5-1 and TRBJ1-2, is KAGVTQTPRYLIKTRGQQVTLSCSPISGHRSVSWYQQTPGQGLQFLFEYFSETQRNKGNFPGRFSGRQFSNSRSEMNVSTLELGDSALYLCASSHDRGNGYTFGSGTRLTVV.

Comment on this clone: Compared with germline, one end of the junction differs, possibly owing to a read error. The rearrangement joins TRBV7-7 to TRBJ2-5; a weak D match, TRBD2 (7 bases). CDR3 size: 15 residues. The germline V gene encodes CDR1 SSHAT and CDR2 FNYEAQ (reference sequence). CDR3 nucleotides: TGTGCTAGCAGCCTAGGGGGGGTGGATCAAGAGACCCAGTACTTC. Translation: CASSLGGVDQETQYF. The whole variable domain, filled in from reference TRBV7-7 and TRBJ2-5, reads GAGVSQSPRYKVTKRGQDVTLRCDPISSHATLYWYQQALGQGPEFLTYFNYEAQPDKSGLPSDRFSAERPEGSISTLTIQRTEQRDSAMYRCASSLGGVDQETQYFGPGTRLLVL.

The V call is TRBV10-3, the J call TRBJ2-5; 7 bases are a match to TRBD1. There are 15 residues in the CDR3. CDR1 ENHRY and CDR2 SYGVKD come from the germline V gene. V dropped 0 bases and J dropped 1; count of bases not matched to a gene: 2. CDR3 amino acids: CAISESRDSQETQYF. The CDR3 region has the DNA TGTGCCATCAGTGAGTCCCGGGACAGCCAAGAGACCCAGTACTTC.

The chain has TRBV4-1 and TRBJ2-3; D gene unclear. The CDR3 is 16 amino acids. Germline V gene lookup returns CDR1 MGHRA and CDR2 YSYEKL. The ends were cut back, 0 bases at V and 1 base at J, with 11 bases in the middle. The CDR3 bases are TGCGCCAGCAGCCAAGATAGACTTTGGGGCACAGATACGCAGTATTTT. The encoded protein is CASSQDRLWGTDTQYF.

This clone was seen only once. The rearrangement links TRBV6-6 to TRBJ1-5; TRBD1 aligns across 10 bases. The length of the CDR3 is 16 residues. The V gene end was trimmed by 6 bases and the J gene end by 2 bases; junction bases not matched to a gene: 7. The V gene's germline CDR1 is MNHNY and CDR2 SVGAGI (reference sequence). DNA for the CDR3: TGTGCCAGCAGACCAAGGGGGACAGGGGGCAATCAGCCCCAGCATTTT. Amino acid sequence: CASRPRGTGGNQPQHF.

J is TRBJ1-2 and V is TRBV19; maybe TRBD1 (6 bases). This CDR3 is 14 amino acids long. Looked up from germline, CDR1 is LNHDA and CDR2 is SQIVND (reference sequence). The ends were cut back, 5 bases at V and 6 bases at J, with 16 bases in the middle. CDR3 DNA sequence: TGTGCCAGTAGTCAAGGGGGGGGCCTGCATGGCTACACCTTC. Translation: CASSQGGGLHGYTF.

Only a few counts were recorded for this clone. This chain links TRBV18 with TRBJ1-2; D not resolved. The germline V gene has CDR1 KGHSH and CDR2 LQKENI. The V and J ends lost 6 bases and 6 bases respectively, with 20 bases between them. The CDR3 runs 15 residues. Here the CDR3 DNA reads TGTGCCAGCTCGTCGCGGGCGGGAACTCTAAATGGCTACACCTTC. As protein: CASSSRAGTLNGYTF. Full variable domain (rest looked up from reference TRBV18 and TRBJ1-2): NAGVMQNPRHLVRRRGQEARLRCSPMKGHSHVYWYRQLPEEGLKFMVYLQKENIIDESGMPKERFSAEFPKEGPSILRIQQVVRGDSAAYFCASSSRAGTLNGYTFGSGTRLTVV.

The gene calls are TRBV6-1 and TRBJ1-4, with a tentative D call TRBD1 (5 bases). V gave up 4 bases and J gave up 2 bases, with 17 bases separating them. In germline, CDR1 is MNHNS, CDR2 SASEGT. There are 17 residues in the CDR3. The CDR3 sequence is CASSGGAGRVTNEKLFF. The DNA of the CDR3 is TGTGCCAGCAGTGGAGGGGCGGGGAGGGTTACTAATGAAAAACTGTTTTTT.

DNA of the CDR3: TGTGCCAGCAGCAAGCGGGGCCGGGGCACCGGGGAGCTGTTTTTT. Encoded protein: CASSKRGRGTGELFF. This chain links TRBV7-6 with TRBJ2-2; 7 bases agree with TRBD2. V dropped 5 bases and J dropped 4; count of bases not matched to a gene: 7. The CDR3 spans 15 residues. CDR1 and CDR2 (germline): SGHVS, FNYEAQ.

The chain carries TRBV6-2 or TRBV6-3 and TRBJ1-1; D call uncertain. Trimming cost V 6 bases and J 0 bases, with 17 bases left between them. The CDR3 spans 16 residues. Germline lookup yields CDR1 MNHEY and CDR2 SVGEGT. CDR3 sequence (DNA): TGTGCCAGCAGCCCCCTTCTCGACACCTTGAACACTGAAGCTTTCTTT. The encoded protein is CASSPLLDTLNTEAFF.

The V gene is TRBV19, the J gene TRBJ1-1; 7 nucleotides agree with TRBD1. Trimming cost V 4 bases and J 1 base; bases outside gene matches: 6. Germline assignment: CDR1 LNHDA and CDR2 SQIVND (reference sequence). The CDR3 is 15 residues long. CDR3 sequence: CASSKQGRGNTEAFF. CDR3 in DNA: TGTGCCAGTAGTAAACAGGGGCGAGGGAACACTGAAGCTTTCTTT.

The chain is built from TRBV5-1 and TRBJ2-2; D may be TRBD2 (5 bases). This CDR3 contains 14 residues. Trimming removed 0 bases from V and 5 bases from J, with 8 bases in between. Germline V CDR1 and CDR2: SGHRS, YFSETQ. The CDR3 loop is CASSLGGLTGELFF. CDR3 coding DNA: TGCGCCAGCAGCTTGGGAGGGCTTACCGGGGAGCTGTTTTTT.

This chain joins TRBV29-1 and TRBJ2-7; TRBD1 aligns across 10 bases. Trimming removed 7 bases from V and 2 bases from J; junction bases left unmatched: 2. Germline lookup yields CDR1 SQVTM and CDR2 ANQGSEA. The CDR3 is 12 amino acids. CDR3 sequence: CSGGQGTYEQYF. The CDR3 nucleotides are TGCAGCGGGGGACAGGGGACCTACGAGCAGTACTTC.

V is TRBV5-4 and J is TRBJ2-1; 8 nucleotides agree with TRBD2. Trimming took 4 bases from V and 9 from J; bases not matched to a gene: 15. The CDR3 runs 16 residues. Germline values: CDR1 SGHNT, CDR2 YYREEE (reference sequence). CDR3: CASSTRAGAARPEQFF. CDR3 in DNA: TGTGCCAGCAGCACTCGAGCGGGGGCCGCCCGCCCTGAGCAGTTCTTC.

This clone was counted only a few times. The chain uses TRBV28 and TRBJ2-1; 8 nucleotides line up with TRBD2. Germline V lookup: CDR1 MDHEN, CDR2 SYDVKM. The CDR3 runs to 13 residues. The V segment lost 7 bases and the J segment 8 bases; nucleotides outside the gene matches: 7. CDR3 nucleotides: TGTGCCAGCATAACGGGGGGGCACGATGAGCAGTTCTTC. Protein product: CASITGGHDEQFF.

V and J are TRBV5-6 and TRBJ2-7; D is perhaps TRBD2 (7 bases). Germline-derived CDR1 and CDR2 are SGHDT and YYEEEE. This CDR3 has 15 residues. The V end lost 5 bases, the J end lost 0 bases, and 15 bases lay between the germline ends. DNA of the CDR3: TGTGCCAGCAGAGCTCGCGGGGGCCACTCCTACGAGCAGTACTTC. Encoded protein: CASRARGGHSYEQYF.